Given below is one T cell receptor (beta chain) in context. In its sample, this clonotype was seen many times. The antigen this receptor binds is unknown. There are no base qualities to consult, and no much larger clone falls within one base. The CDR3 goes from the cysteine to the phenylalanine over 16 residues. CDR3 DNA only is kept here, 48 bases in frame from base 1. CDR1 and CDR2 were assigned from the germline V gene as SGDLS and YYNGEE. V was cut back by 0 bases and J by 2 bases, leaving a gap of 11 bases between them. This record belongs to a study of CD8 T cells in ankylosing spondylitis (TCRdb year 2017). A note on the overall study: The study profiled T cell receptor beta repertoires in healthy donors and ankylosing spondylitis patients to find disease-linked TCR variants. Peripheral blood was sampled, and synovial fluid was also collected from ankylosing spondylitis patients. The full study cohort was made up of approximately 24 ankylosing spondylitis patients and 108 healthy donors. Overall study outcomes, separate from this receptor: In peripheral blood, the disease-linked clones were found at relatively low frequencies and had a CD8+ phenotype. The disease-linked clones were reported as significantly enriched in matched synovial fluid samples from ankylosing spondylitis patients. Blood from ankylosing spondylitis patients appeared to be characterized by a TCR beta motif made up of several highly homologous amino acid variants. Some motif variants had previously been reported in the synovial fluid and blood of reactive arthritis patients, which suggests shared mechanisms of disease initiation.

Sequencing took place on an Illumina HiSeq 2500. Quantitative 5'-RACE with molecular barcodes was used to prepare TCR beta libraries. Turning to the authors' computational methods: A new computational method based on a probabilistic model of VDJ rearrangement was used to identify disease-linked TCR variants. The public reads were reprocessed in TCRdb via fastp at Q25 and MiXCR, keeping in-frame beta chains. Rows with a matching CDR3 protein are joined into one entry that keeps the most common DNA and genes. These V and J calls are TCRdb output, not the study's own analysis. The sample contains 40,000 or so distinct CDR3 sequences, about 3% of them found a single time. 2.5% to 3% of the sample goes to the ten largest clones.

The TCR originated in a male donor with ankylosing spondylitis or in good health (not recorded which). The specimen was blood, either unsorted or a sorted T cell fraction (not recorded which). The chain was built from TRBV9 and TRBJ2-2, and TRBD2 may be the D gene, going by 6 matching bases. The DNA sequence is TGTGCCAGCAGCGTAGCTGGAGGGGATAACACCGGGGAGCTGTTTTTT. The encoded protein is CASSVAGGDNTGELFF.